This entry is about one TCR beta chain. This likely reflects a read error, since a far larger clone is one base away. This record comes from a study of low-dose radiotherapy and immunotherapy resistance in tumors. For the study at large: Radiation delivery to Cohort 1 consisted of 0.5 Gy per fraction every 2 weeks, summing to 6.5 Gy. On an every-two-weeks schedule, patients received intravenous nivolumab 240 mg, along with ipilimumab 1 mg/kg every six weeks. Every two weeks, cyclophosphamide 200 mg/m2 was infused one day before radiation plus immunotherapy.

Primers targeting TRAV and TRBV primed first-strand cDNA, covering alpha and beta chains. TCR amplification involved 20 to 25 PCR cycles with a constant-region primer and V-primer adapter. TCRdb reprocessed the reads via MiXCR and lists one record per CDR3 protein. The data hold more than 50,000 distinct CDR3 sequences, with roughly 23% observed a single time. Indicated time point: after trial treatment. Treatment here: LDRT plus nivolumab, ipilimumab, low-dose cyclophosphamide and aspirin (RACIN trial). Advanced solid tumors lacking tumor-infiltrating lymphocytes were present in eligible patients. Sample: PBMCs, taken after low-dose radiotherapy plus immunotherapy. The TCR originated in a male donor with prostate cancer.

The CDR3 sequence: CASSLTSGNHNEQFF. As DNA, the CDR3 is TGTGCCAGCAGTTTGACTAGCGGGAATCACAATGAGCAGTTCTTC. The chain combines TRBV27 with TRBJ2-1, with 11 bases that match TRBD2. The CDR3 sequence is 15 residues long. Germline values: CDR1 MNHEY, CDR2 SMNVEV (reference sequence). Losses at the gene ends were 3 bases for V and 5 bases for J; bases not matched to a gene: 3.